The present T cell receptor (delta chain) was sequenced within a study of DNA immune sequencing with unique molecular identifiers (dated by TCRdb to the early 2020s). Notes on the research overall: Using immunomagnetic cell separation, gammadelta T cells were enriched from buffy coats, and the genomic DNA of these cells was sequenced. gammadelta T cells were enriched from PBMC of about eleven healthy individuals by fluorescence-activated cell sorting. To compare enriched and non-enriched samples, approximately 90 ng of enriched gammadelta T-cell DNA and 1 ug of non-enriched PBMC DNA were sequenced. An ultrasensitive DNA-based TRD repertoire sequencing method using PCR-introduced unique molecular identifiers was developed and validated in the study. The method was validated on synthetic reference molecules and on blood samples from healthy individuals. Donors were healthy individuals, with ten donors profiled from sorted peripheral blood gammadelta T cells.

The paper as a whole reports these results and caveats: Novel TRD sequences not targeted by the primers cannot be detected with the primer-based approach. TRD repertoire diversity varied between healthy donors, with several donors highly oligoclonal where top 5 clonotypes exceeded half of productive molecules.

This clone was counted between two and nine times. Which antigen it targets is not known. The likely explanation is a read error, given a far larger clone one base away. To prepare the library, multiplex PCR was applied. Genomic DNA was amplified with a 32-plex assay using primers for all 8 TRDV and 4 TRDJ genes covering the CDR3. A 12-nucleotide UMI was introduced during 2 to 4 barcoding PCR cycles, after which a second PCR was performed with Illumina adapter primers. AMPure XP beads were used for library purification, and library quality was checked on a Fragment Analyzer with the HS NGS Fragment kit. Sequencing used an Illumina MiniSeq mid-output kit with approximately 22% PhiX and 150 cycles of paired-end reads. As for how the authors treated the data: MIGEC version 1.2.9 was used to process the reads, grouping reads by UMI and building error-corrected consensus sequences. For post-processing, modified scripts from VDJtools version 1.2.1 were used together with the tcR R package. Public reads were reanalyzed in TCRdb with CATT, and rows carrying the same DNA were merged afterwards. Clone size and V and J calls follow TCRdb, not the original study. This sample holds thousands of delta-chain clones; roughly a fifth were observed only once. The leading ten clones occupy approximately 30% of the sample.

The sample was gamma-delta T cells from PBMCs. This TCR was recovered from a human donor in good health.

The sequence in DNA is TGTGCTCTTGGTGCAGGGGCCTTCCCGTTGTACTGGGGGAGATACACCGATAAACTCATCTTT. The translation is CALGAGAFPLYWGRYTDKLIF. The chain is encoded by TRDV1 joined to TRDJ1; 9 of the junction bases match TRDD3. In the germline V gene, CDR1 corresponds to TSWWSYY and CDR2 to QGS. The CDR3 spans 21 residues, from the cysteine through the phenylalanine. Of all the DNA, just the CDR3 is kept, 63 bases in frame from base 1. The V end gives up 6 bases and the J end 0 bases, leaving 23 bases in the junction not matched to a gene.